These T cell receptor beta chains were read from a single sample in a study of blood T cell repertoires in COVID-19. Generated by immunoSEQ multiplex PCR, the TCRdb table keeps only in-frame clones and is missing some. The table shows about 110,000 clones, with more than 70% occurring only once. The sequenced sample consisted of peripheral blood. The receptors were gathered from a man aged 50 to 59 with active or convalescent COVID-19. Both conserved end residues are trimmed from each CDR3.

v_gene	j_gene	CDR3aa
TRBV24-1	TRBJ2-2	ATSAGERKNTGELF
TRBV12-3/TRBV12-4	TRBJ1-2	ASSGTGRYGYT
TRBV27	TRBJ1-6	ARAGQISSPLH
TRBV21-1	TRBJ2-7	ASSKGRGPGLAGRGYEQY
TRBV28	TRBJ1-2	ASRPAGGGYT
TRBV5-1	TRBJ2-1	ASSRIPTGDYNEQF
TRBV3-1/TRBV3-2	TRBJ1-1	ASSQGAEAF
TRBV10-1	TRBJ2-7	ASSEVRGWDRPQAYEQY
TRBV6-2/TRBV6-3	TRBJ2-1	ASSARTGGMSEQF
TRBV19	TRBJ1-3	ASTYNTPLGAAWSGVNTIY
TRBV29-1	TRBJ2-5	SVGYRGLETQY
TRBV19	TRBJ1-2	ASSIGARGSYGYT
TRBV4-1	TRBJ2-1	ASSQGKGLAGENEQF
TRBV5-6	TRBJ1-4	ASSSLGTNEKLF
TRBV5-1	TRBJ2-1	ASSLSGGSEQF
TRBV2	TRBJ1-2	ASNNPQGFNYGYT
TRBV2	TRBJ1-5	ASKGGGLDQPQH
TRBV4-1	TRBJ1-2	ASSPHAGTGTYGYT
TRBV4-2	TRBJ2-6	ASSRLPGFSGANVLT
TRBV2	TRBJ1-1	ASNPQGADTEAF
TRBV27	TRBJ1-2	ASSSRGATYGYT
TRBV18	TRBJ2-1	ASSPVREWGNEQF
TRBV5-1	TRBJ2-3	ASSSTGFGATDTQY
TRBV4-1	TRBJ1-2	ASSLPRGPSAYGYT